These T cell receptor beta chains were read from a single sample in a study of cytomegalovirus exposure and HLA in healthy donors. TCRdb's table, derived via immunoSEQ multiplex PCR, lists solely in-frame clones and lacks some. The sample records 230,000 or so clones, about 90% being singletons. Specimen: PBMCs. These receptors were obtained from a girl aged 2-10 years in good health and CMV-seronegative. Both conserved end residues are part of each CDR3. The D gene is left open where the match is weak. Size is stated for part of the rows, as once, few or many counts, or as a class when the clone is expanded.

V	J	size	D	CDR3	DNA
TRBV7-4	TRBJ2-7	-	TRBD2	CASSNRLRLAGAHEQYF	TGTGCCAGCAGCAACCGCCTGAGGCTAGCGGGAGCCCACGAGCAGTACTTC
TRBV6-5	TRBJ2-7	-	-	CASSYSRQIPSYEQYF	TGTGCCAGCAGTTACTCAAGACAGATTCCTTCCTACGAGCAGTACTTC
TRBV5-6	TRBJ2-3	-	-	CASSLNTDTQYF	TGTGCCAGCAGCCTAAACACAGATACGCAGTATTTT
TRBV11-2	TRBJ1-5	-	-	CASSLVLGPNQPQHF	TGTGCCAGCAGCTTAGTGTTGGGCCCAAATCAGCCCCAGCATTTT
TRBV9	TRBJ1-1	-	-	CASSVATGTEAFF	TGTGCCAGCAGCGTAGCTACGGGCACTGAAGCTTTCTTT
TRBV6-5	TRBJ1-4	-	-	CASRSQGYNEKLFF	TGTGCCAGCAGATCGCAGGGATATAATGAAAAACTGTTTTTT
TRBV13	TRBJ2-3	-	TRBD2	CASSSAPKAGGTDTQYF	TGTGCCAGCAGCTCAGCTCCGAAGGCGGGAGGCACAGATACGCAGTATTTT
TRBV7-9	TRBJ2-2	-	TRBD1	CASSQGQGAAGELFF	TGTGCCAGCAGCCAGGGACAGGGGGCCGCCGGGGAGCTGTTTTTT
TRBV30	TRBJ1-1	few	TRBD1	CAWSPDRVNTEAFF	TGTGCCTGGAGCCCGGACAGGGTAAACACTGAAGCTTTCTTT
TRBV4-1	TRBJ2-5	-	TRBD2	CASSRGGRLVQETQYF	TGCGCCAGCAGCCGGGGGGGTCGGCTGGTCCAAGAGACCCAGTACTTC
TRBV9	TRBJ1-1	-	-	CASSVGRVTEAFF	TGTGCCAGCAGCGTAGGCAGGGTCACTGAAGCTTTCTTT
TRBV7-8	TRBJ2-5	-	-	CASSGGASETQYF	TGTGCCAGCAGCGGGGGGGCGTCGGAGACCCAGTACTTC
TRBV6-5	TRBJ1-2	-	-	CASTEDRYHGYTF	TGTGCCAGCACCGAGGACAGATATCATGGCTACACCTTC
TRBV2	TRBJ2-7	-	TRBD2	CASRRSGNSYEQYF	TGTGCCAGCAGACGTAGCGGGAACTCCTACGAGCAGTACTTC
TRBV11-2	TRBJ1-2	-	-	CASSLEGGNYGNTF	TGTGCCAGCAGCTTAGAAGGCGGCAACTATGGCAACACCTTC
TRBV5-1	TRBJ2-1	-	TRBD1	CASSLGTGSYNEQFF	TGCGCCAGCAGCTTGGGGACAGGGTCCTACAATGAGCAGTTCTTC
TRBV27	TRBJ2-7	-	-	CASSLDAGTYEQYF	TGTGCCAGCAGTTTAGATGCGGGCACCTACGAGCAGTACTTC
TRBV28	TRBJ1-1	-	-	CASSFGHRTEAFF	TGTGCCAGCAGTTTTGGGCACCGCACTGAAGCTTTCTTT
TRBV9	TRBJ1-1	-	-	CASSQAGNTEAFF	TGTGCCAGCAGCCAGGCGGGGAACACTGAAGCTTTCTTT
TRBV5-1	TRBJ1-1	-	TRBD1	CASSLVTDRAEAFF	TGCGCCAGCAGCTTGGTGACGGACAGGGCTGAAGCTTTCTTT
TRBV6-5	TRBJ1-1	-	-	CASSRQRGAFF	TGTGCCAGCAGCCGCCAAAGGGGAGCTTTCTTT
TRBV11-2	TRBJ2-2	-	TRBD1	CASSSGTGGTGELFF	TGTGCCAGCAGCTCGGGGACAGGGGGCACCGGGGAGCTGTTTTTT
TRBV7-8	TRBJ2-7	-	-	CASSLGWDLPYEQYF	TGTGCCAGCAGCTTAGGTTGGGACTTACCCTACGAGCAGTACTTC
TRBV5-1	TRBJ2-3	-	TRBD1	CASSRDRAPRADTQYF	TGCGCCAGCAGCCGAGACAGGGCGCCGAGGGCAGATACGCAGTATTTT
TRBV7-8	TRBJ2-7	-	-	CASSSPNLFSYEQYF	TGTGCCAGCAGCTCCCCTAACCTTTTCTCCTACGAGCAGTACTTC
TRBV29-1	TRBJ2-2	-	-	CSAEGRTGELFF	TGCAGCGCGGAGGGGCGGACTGGGGAGCTGTTTTTT
TRBV27	TRBJ2-3	-	-	CASSLGATQYF	TGTGCCAGCAGTCTAGGGGCTACGCAGTATTTT
TRBV2	TRBJ1-5	-	-	CASRGGETLGQPQHF	TGTGCCAGCAGGGGGGGTGAGACCCTGGGACAGCCCCAGCATTTT
TRBV14	TRBJ2-1	-	TRBD2	CASSQAERGGNEQFF	TGTGCCAGCAGCCAAGCGGAGCGGGGGGGCAATGAGCAGTTCTTC
TRBV29-1	TRBJ2-1	-	TRBD2	CSVEGLAGAEQFF	TGCAGCGTTGAAGGACTAGCGGGGGCCGAGCAGTTCTTC
TRBV30	TRBJ1-1	-	TRBD1	CAWGTGNTEAFF	TGTGCCTGGGGGACAGGGAACACTGAAGCTTTCTTT
TRBV6-1	TRBJ2-1	-	TRBD1	CASSEVLAQGAGEQFF	TGTGCCAGCAGTGAAGTGTTAGCGCAGGGGGCGGGAGAGCAGTTCTTC
TRBV19	TRBJ1-2	-	-	CASSLRELVRANYGYTF	TGTGCCAGTAGTCTTCGTGAGTTGGTTCGAGCTAACTATGGCTACACCTTC
TRBV6-6	TRBJ2-7	-	-	CASSLRANSYEQYF	TGTGCCAGCAGTTTGCGGGCCAACTCCTACGAGCAGTACTTC
TRBV7-2	TRBJ2-7	-	-	CASSLSGRYEQYF	TGTGCCAGCAGCTTAAGCGGGCGTTACGAGCAGTACTTC
TRBV29-1	TRBJ1-2	-	TRBD1	CSVEWEDRGRFGYTF	TGCAGCGTTGAATGGGAGGACAGGGGGAGGTTTGGCTACACCTTC
TRBV27	TRBJ2-7	-	TRBD1	CASSFFGTGLTSYEQYF	TGTGCCAGCAGTTTCTTCGGGACAGGGCTTACCTCCTACGAGCAGTACTTC
TRBV19	TRBJ1-1	-	TRBD1	CASSRQGNTEAFF	TGTGCCAGTAGTAGACAGGGGAACACTGAAGCTTTCTTT
TRBV29-1	TRBJ1-2	-	TRBD1	CSAGTGGAYGYTF	TGCAGCGCCGGGACAGGGGGCGCCTATGGCTACACCTTC
TRBV14	TRBJ1-2	-	TRBD1	CASSPQGAYGYTF	TGTGCCAGCAGCCCGCAGGGGGCCTATGGCTACACCTTC
TRBV6-5	TRBJ1-5	-	TRBD1	CASSAYRGDGPQHF	TGTGCCAGCAGTGCCTACAGGGGTGACGGGCCCCAGCATTTT
TRBV5-6	TRBJ1-1	-	-	CASSLGVAEAFF	TGTGCCAGCAGCTTGGGTGTCGCTGAAGCTTTCTTT
TRBV28	TRBJ2-7	-	-	CASSHAQGPYEQYF	TGTGCCAGCAGCCACGCACAGGGTCCCTACGAGCAGTACTTC
TRBV19	TRBJ2-6	-	-	CASSIDRYKGDSGANVLTF	TGTGCCAGTAGTATAGATCGGTATAAGGGGGACTCTGGGGCCAACGTCCTGACTTTC
TRBV6-5	TRBJ1-2	once	TRBD1	CASSTGGYGYTF	TGTGCCAGCAGCACAGGGGGCTATGGCTACACCTTC
TRBV18	TRBJ1-1	-	TRBD1	CASSSTGGEVNTEAFF	TGTGCCAGCTCATCGACAGGGGGCGAGGTGAACACTGAAGCTTTCTTT